This TCR beta chain was sequenced for a study of blood T cell repertoires in COVID-19. Study context: COVID-19 samples collected from the United States, Italy and Spain covered acute and convalescent phases. PBMCs, B-cell-depleted T cells, or T cells provided the cDNA or gDNA that made up the material.

Followed longitudinally, the Seattle patients had been enrolled during active infection. How the authors handled the data: By means of reference gene primer amplification, nucleated cell counts were estimated. Using immunoSEQ multiplex PCR, the repertoire was profiled, and TCRdb retains in-frame clones only, with some absent. Clone size and the V and J calls come from that table; the DNA yielded D and trimming. The data hold about 310,000 clones, with roughly nine tenths observed a single time. Germline-derived CDR1 and CDR2 are MGHRA and YSYEKL. The CDR3 contains 17 residues. J gave up 4 bases and V 3 bases, and 7 bases lay outside the gene matches.

The sequence derives from a woman in her twenties or thirties with COVID-19, enrolled during active disease. The sample was peripheral blood. The V gene is TRBV4-1, the J gene TRBJ2-5, with 14 bases aligning to TRBD2. CDR3: CASSHAGTSGSGETQYF. CDR3 bases: TGCGCCAGCAGCCATGCCGGGACTAGCGGGAGTGGAGAGACCCAGTACTTC.